These 32 T cell receptor beta chains share one sample of origin, sequenced in a study of regulatory T cells in long-lasting Graves disease. The time point was: newly diagnosed GD, antithyroid drugs for less than 3 months. PBMCs provided the RNA from which the TCR library was made. Arm-PCR of CDR3 regions and iRepertoire HTBI primers were the basis on which TCR beta libraries were built. TCRdb re-analysed the multiplex PCR reads in MiXCR, keeping a single row per CDR3 protein. The profile covers about 200,000 distinct CDR3 sequences, with about 16% appearing a single time and approximately 20% taken by the ten largest. The specimen comprised peripheral blood mononuclear cells (PBMCs), sampled at new diagnosis, from a patient treated with antithyroid drugs. These receptors came from a female donor with Graves disease.

V and J are TRBV11-3 and TRBJ2-5, with TRBD2 matching over 13 bases. This CDR3 comprises 16 residues. With V trimmed by 6 bases and J by 2 bases, 6 bases remained unmatched. In germline, CDR1 is SGHNT, CDR2 YENEEA. The CDR3, as DNA: TGTGCCAGCAGTCTCGGGACTAGCGGGATTCAAGAGACCCAGTACTTC. Its translation is CASSLGTSGIQETQYF.

This clonotype is a singleton in its sample. This CDR3 reads CATSESRQGGQNTEAFF. CDR3 nucleotides: TGTGCCACCAGTGAATCCCGACAGGGCGGACAGAACACTGAAGCTTTCTTT. The J gene is TRBJ1-1, the V gene TRBV24-1, with 7 bases aligning to TRBD1. This CDR3 comprises 17 residues. V gave up 4 bases and J gave up 1 base; unmatched junction bases: 11. The germline gives CDR1 KGHDR, CDR2 SFDVKD.

This clonotype was observed at least ten times. V and J are TRBV20-1 and TRBJ1-1; D may be TRBD1 (6 bases). The V end lost 3 bases, the J end lost 5 bases, and 16 bases lay between the germline ends. This CDR3 has 14 residues. Germline lookup yields CDR1 DFQATT and CDR2 SNEGSKA (reference sequence). CDR3: CSARSTGFLTEAFF. The CDR3 region has the DNA TGCAGTGCTAGGAGCACAGGGTTTCTGACTGAAGCTTTCTTT.

This clonotype came up many times. The chain uses TRBV20-1 and TRBJ1-1; the D gene is possibly TRBD1 (6 bases). Trimming pared 6 bases from V and 0 bases from J, leaving 14 bases between. Germline values: CDR1 DFQATT, CDR2 SNEGSKA (reference sequence). The CDR3 extends over 14 amino acids. The CDR3 DNA is TGCAGTGCCACCGAGGGGGGCATGAACACTGAAGCTTTCTTT. It encodes CSATEGGMNTEAFF.

In its sample, this clonotype was seen many times. V gene TRBV2 combines with J gene TRBJ2-3; D not resolved. Trimming cost V 3 bases and J 6 bases, with 4 bases left between them. The CDR3 loop spans 11 amino acids. Germline-derived CDR1 and CDR2 are SNHLY and FYNNEI. CDR3 in amino acids: CASSDLDTQYF. CDR3 bases: TGTGCCAGCAGTGACTTGGATACGCAGTATTTT. Complete variable domain (other parts from reference TRBV2 and TRBJ2-3): EPEVTQTPSHQVTQMGQEVILRCVPISNHLYFYWYRQILGQKVEFLVSFYNNEISEKSEIFDDQFSVERPDGSNFTLKIRSTKLEDSAMYFCASSDLDTQYFGPGTRLTVL.

In this sample, this clonotype turned up many times. The chain couples TRBV6-1 to TRBJ2-5, with D possibly TRBD2 on 6 matching bases. The CDR3 has 15 amino acids. The V and J ends lost 6 bases and 4 bases respectively, with 18 bases between them. Germline V gene data show CDR1 as MNHNS and CDR2 as SASEGT. This chain's CDR3 is CASRMTGDGRETQYF. The CDR3 bases are TGTGCCAGCAGAATGACGGGAGACGGGAGAGAGACCCAGTACTTC.

This clonotype appeared many times. This sequence joins TRBV24-1 and TRBJ1-2; possible D gene TRBD1, 5 bases. Trimming cost V 2 bases and J 8 bases, with 14 bases left between them. The CDR3 loop spans 14 amino acids. Germline CDR1 is KGHDR and CDR2 is SFDVKD. Here the CDR3 reads CATSDSAGVGGYTF. The CDR3 DNA reads as TGTGCCACCAGTGATTCTGCGGGGGTGGGAGGCTACACCTTC.

This clonotype came up many times. Here the CDR3 DNA reads TGCAGTGCCAGTGGGACTAGCGGAGACTACGAGCAGTACTTC. It is translated as CSASGTSGDYEQYF. The rearrangement links TRBV20-1 to TRBJ2-7; 11 nucleotides line up with TRBD2. From germline, CDR1 is DFQATT and CDR2 SNEGSKA (reference sequence). The V gene end was trimmed by 6 bases and the J gene end by 3 bases; junction bases not matched to a gene: 7. CDR3 length equals 14 residues.

This rearrangement joins TRBV18 to TRBJ2-3; 8 bases align to TRBD2. The CDR3 spans 16 residues. From germline, CDR1 is KGHSH and CDR2 LQKENI. With V trimmed by 0 bases and J by 2 bases, 4 bases remained unmatched. CDR3 in DNA: TGTGCCAGCTCACCACCGACGGGAGGGACCACAGATACGCAGTATTTT. This gives the protein CASSPPTGGTTDTQYF.

Of note for this clonotype: The germline gene is not matched at one end of the junction; a read error may be the cause. The chain joins TRBV20-1 to TRBJ2-5; 7 bases are shared with TRBD2. The germline CDR1 and CDR2 sequences are DFQATT and SNEGSKA (reference sequence). This CDR3 has 14 residues. The CDR3 here is CSARVRLAEETHYF. The CDR3 DNA is TGCAGTGCTAGAGTGCGGCTAGCGGAAGAGACCCACTACTTC.

At least ten counts were recorded for this clonotype. V and J are TRBV10-2 and TRBJ2-3; TRBD2 agrees at 10 bases. CDR1 WSHSY and CDR2 SAAADI come from the germline V gene. The CDR3 runs 14 residues. After removal of 6 bases from V and 6 bases from J, the junction contained 6 bases not matched to a gene. The CDR3 reads CASSKREGPDTQYF. DNA for the CDR3: TGCGCCAGCAGCAAGCGGGAGGGCCCGGATACGCAGTATTTT.

With respect to this clonotype: This may be a read error, as it is one base from a much larger clone. The CDR3 region has the DNA TGTGCCAGCAGTGAAGGGGGAACAGGAATGAGCACTGAAGCTTTCTTT. As protein: CASSEGGTGMSTEAFF. This chain links TRBV6-2 or TRBV6-3 with TRBJ1-1; D might be TRBD1 (6 bases). Looked up from germline, CDR1 is MNHEY and CDR2 is SVGEGT. The CDR3 is made up of 16 amino acids. Between the trimmed V and J ends, which lost 5 bases and 4 bases, there was a span of 20 bases.

This chain uses TRBV20-1 with TRBJ2-1; maybe TRBD2 (5 bases). Per germline, CDR1 DFQATT and CDR2 SNEGSKA (reference sequence). The CDR3 contains 15 residues. With 3 bases removed from V and 2 bases from J, the gap between germline ends came to 14 bases. CDR3 DNA sequence: TGCAGTGCTAGGGAACCACTGCGGGCCTACAATGAGCAGTTCTTC. The encoded protein is CSAREPLRAYNEQFF.

This clonotype was observed many times. This chain connects TRBV25-1 to TRBJ1-2; TRBD1 agrees at 8 bases. Germline assignment: CDR1 MGHDK and CDR2 SYGVNS. The CDR3 has 15 residues. The junction had 11 bases not matched to a gene; V was cut back by 3 bases and J by 8 bases. The CDR3 region has the DNA TGTGCCAGCAGTGACGGACAGGGTTGGTCGGGGGGCTACACCTTC. Protein sequence: CASSDGQGWSGGYTF.

This clonotype appeared many times. This CDR3 reads CASSANVGTGNYEQYF. The CDR3 DNA is TGTGCCAGCAGCGCCAATGTCGGGACAGGGAACTACGAGCAGTACTTC. The chain uses TRBV9 and TRBJ2-7, with 9 bases aligning to TRBD1. The V gene's germline CDR1 is SGDLS and CDR2 YYNGEE. The CDR3 has 16 amino acids. V gave up 3 bases and J gave up 3 bases; unmatched junction bases: 10.

The sample holds many counts of this clonotype. This chain links TRBV9 with TRBJ2-7; weak D call: TRBD2 (5 bases). The CDR3 loop spans 15 amino acids. V was pared by 0 bases and J by 7 bases, with 17 bases between. CDR1 and CDR2 (germline): SGDLS, YYNGEE. CDR3 sequence: CASSVAEGSLTEQYF. The CDR3 DNA is TGTGCCAGCAGCGTAGCTGAGGGCTCCCTCACGGAGCAGTACTTC.

This clonotype was detected only a few times. A far larger clone is one nucleotide away, so this likely arose from a read error. The genes are TRBV11-2 and TRBJ2-7; no reliable D call. V dropped 2 bases and J dropped 7 bases, with 12 bases sitting between them. The CDR3 runs to 13 residues. CDR1 is SGHAT and CDR2 is FQNNGV in the germline V gene. CDR3 in amino acids: CASSLSSVHEQYF. CDR3 in DNA: TGTGCCAGCAGCTTAAGTTCGGTCCATGAGCAGTACTTC.

Many counts were recorded for this clonotype. The J gene is TRBJ1-4, the V gene TRBV28; TRBD1 might be the D (6 bases). Between the trimmed V and J ends, which lost 3 bases and 4 bases, there was a span of 9 bases. The germline gives CDR1 MDHEN, CDR2 SYDVKM. There are 14 residues in the CDR3. The CDR3 coding sequence is TGTGCCAGCAGTTTCGGAGGGGGTAATGAAAAACTGTTTTTT. This gives the protein CASSFGGGNEKLFF.

Many counts were recorded for this clonotype. The V call is TRBV7-2, the J call TRBJ2-1, with TRBD1 matching over 8 bases. The CDR3 spans 13 residues. Germline assignment: CDR1 SGHTA and CDR2 FQGNSA. Trimming removed 5 bases from V and 6 bases from J; junction bases left unmatched: 3. The CDR3 DNA is TGTGCCAGCAGCCAGACAGGGGTCAATGAGCAGTTCTTC. Translation: CASSQTGVNEQFF.

This chain joins TRBV18 and TRBJ2-1; TRBD2 matches at 8 bases. The J segment lost 7 bases and the V segment lost 2 bases, leaving 10 bases of the junction unmatched. The germline V gene has CDR1 KGHSH and CDR2 LQKENI. The CDR3 has 16 amino acids. The CDR3 DNA reads as TGTGCCAGCTCACCAGGGGGCGGGAGGCTTTCAAATGAGCAGTTCTTC. Translating gives CASSPGGGRLSNEQFF.

The J gene is TRBJ2-1, the V gene TRBV19; TRBD2 matches 10 bases. With V trimmed by 10 bases and J by 12 bases, 15 bases remained unmatched. This CDR3 has 14 amino acids. In germline, CDR1 is LNHDA, CDR2 SQIVND (reference sequence). The DNA of the CDR3 is TGTGCCACCATGACTAGCGGGTTCTTAGGGGTGCAGTTCTTC. Encoded protein: CATMTSGFLGVQFF.

The chain is built from TRBV4-1 and TRBJ1-1; 7 positions agree with TRBD1. V was pared by 5 bases and J by 7 bases, with 10 bases of the junction left unmatched. CDR1 is MGHRA and CDR2 is YSYEKL in the germline V gene. The CDR3 runs 14 residues. The CDR3 region is CASSKQGRRDEAFF. CDR3 nucleotide sequence: TGCGCCAGCAGCAAACAGGGGAGGAGGGATGAAGCTTTCTTT.

The chain carries TRBV9 and TRBJ2-2; a possible D gene is TRBD2 (6 bases). In germline, CDR1 is SGDLS, CDR2 YYNGEE. This CDR3 is 15 amino acids long. The V and J ends lost 4 bases and 7 bases respectively, with 17 bases between them. The DNA for the CDR3 is TGTGCCAGCAGCCCCCTTTTAGGAGGGGTCGGGGAGCTGTTTTTT. This translates into CASSPLLGGVGELFF.

In its sample, this clonotype was seen many times. The chain combines TRBV25-1 with TRBJ2-1; no clear D gene. The germline V and J ends were trimmed by 6 bases and 1 base, with 7 bases remaining between them. Per the germline V gene, CDR1 is MGHDK and CDR2 is SYGVNS. This CDR3 region has 13 residues. The CDR3 nucleotides read TGTGCCAGCAGCCCACCATCCTACAATGAGCAGTTCTTC. This sequence encodes CASSPPSYNEQFF.

This clonotype was counted at least ten times. V gene TRBV5-5 combines with J gene TRBJ1-3, with D unclear. The ends were cut back, 0 bases at V and 0 bases at J, with 7 bases in the middle. Per the germline V gene, CDR1 is SGHKS and CDR2 is YYEKEE (reference sequence). The CDR3 runs to 15 residues. The CDR3 nucleotides are TGTGCCAGCAGCTTGGTGTCCGGCTCTGGAAACACCATATATTTT. Protein product: CASSLVSGSGNTIYF.

This clonotype appeared a few times. The J gene is TRBJ1-1, the V gene TRBV7-9, with 9 bases aligning to TRBD1. The CDR3 has 23 residues. The germline gives CDR1 SEHNR, CDR2 FQNEAQ (reference sequence). V gave up 2 bases and J gave up 8 bases; unmatched junction bases: 33. CDR3 sequence reads: CASSLPRDRDSRFDFRALIEAFF. CDR3 DNA sequence: TGTGCCAGCAGCTTACCCCGGGACAGGGATTCCCGTTTTGACTTTCGAGCACTCATCGAAGCTTTCTTT.

Ten or more counts support this clonotype. The V call is TRBV6-1, the J call TRBJ1-5; possibly TRBD1 for D (5 bases). The CDR3 spans 13 residues. Germline V gene data show CDR1 as MNHNS and CDR2 as SASEGT. The V end lost 6 bases, the J end lost 9 bases, and 15 bases lay between the germline ends. As DNA, the CDR3 is TGTGCCAGCAGACCAACAGGTGTGAGGCCCCAGCATTTT. Amino acid sequence: CASRPTGVRPQHF.

This clonotype came up many times. This chain connects TRBV6-5 to TRBJ1-4; D is unclear. Deletions cut 0 bases from V and 5 bases from J, with 7 bases between. Germline assignment: CDR1 MNHEY and CDR2 SVGAGI. This CDR3 comprises 14 residues. The CDR3 reads CASSYSTGNEKLFF. The CDR3 DNA reads as TGTGCCAGCAGTTACTCGACCGGGAATGAAAAACTGTTTTTT.

The rearrangement links TRBV3-1 to TRBJ2-7, with 7 bases matching TRBD2. CDR1 and CDR2 from the germline V gene are LGHDT and YNNKEL (reference sequence). The V segment lost 2 bases and the J segment 2 bases; nucleotides outside the gene matches: 6. The CDR3 extends over 15 amino acids. The CDR3 here is CASSQSGILPYEQYF. Written as DNA, the CDR3 is TGTGCCAGCAGCCAAAGCGGGATCCTCCCCTACGAGCAGTACTTC.

In its sample, this clonotype was seen many times. The V and J genes are TRBV30 and TRBJ1-3; possible D gene TRBD1, 5 bases. CDR1 GTSNPN and CDR2 SVGIG come from the germline V gene (reference sequence). The CDR3 runs to 13 residues. Trimming shortened V by 4 bases and J by 2 bases, and 9 bases separated the two germline ends. The CDR3 nucleotides read TGTGCCTGGACCCTGGGGGCTGGAAACACCATATATTTT. This sequence encodes CAWTLGAGNTIYF.

This clonotype has ten or more counts. CDR3 bases: TGTGCCAGCAGCCGGGGGGGAAGTAATGAAAAACTGTTTTTT. Translation: CASSRGGSNEKLFF. The V gene is TRBV11-2, the J gene TRBJ1-4; D might be TRBD1 (5 bases). CDR3 size: 14 residues. CDR1 is SGHAT and CDR2 is FQNNGV in the germline V gene. V was clipped by 5 bases and J by 4 bases, with 11 bases between them.

This clonotype appeared a few times. A far larger clone is only one base removed, so a read error is likely. The chain joins TRBV11-3 to TRBJ1-2; no reliable D call. This CDR3 has 13 residues. CDR1 SGHNT and CDR2 YENEEA come from the germline V gene. The CDR3: CASSLGRNYGCTF. DNA for the CDR3: TGTGCCAGCAGCTTAGGGCGGAACTATGGCTGCACCTTC.